These T cell receptor beta chains were read from a single sample in a study of cytomegalovirus exposure and HLA in healthy donors. Some clones are missing from TCRdb's copy, which holds only in-frame ones; the method was immunoSEQ multiplex PCR. The data contain tens of thousands of clones, roughly two thirds of them singletons. Input material: PBMCs. These receptors were taken from a woman in her twenties or thirties in good health and CMV-seronegative. The CDR3 runs from the conserved cysteine through the conserved F or W. Fields, in order: CDR3 protein, CDR3 DNA, J gene, clone size, V gene, D gene. A D gene is named only where the DNA matches it firmly. Clone size is shown for a subset of rows, as once, few, many or a class of expanded clone.

CASNPFGRTWTEAFF	TGTGCCAGCAATCCATTCGGGCGGACATGGACTGAAGCTTTCTTT	TRBJ1-1	.	TRBV28	.
CASSQDFGGGGYTF	TGCGCCAGCAGCCAAGATTTCGGGGGAGGAGGCTACACCTTC	TRBJ1-2	.	TRBV4-3	.
CASRGGTASGNTIYF	TGTGCCAGCAGAGGAGGGACAGCCTCTGGAAACACCATATATTTT	TRBJ1-3	.	TRBV6-1	TRBD1
CAWSLGRDPGSYNEQFF	TGTGCCTGGAGTTTAGGGCGGGACCCCGGCTCCTACAATGAGCAGTTCTTC	TRBJ2-1	.	TRBV30	.
CASSEAPGPYGYTF	TGTGCCAGCAGTGAAGCGCCAGGGCCCTATGGCTACACCTTC	TRBJ1-2	.	TRBV6-1	.
CASSRQGLYGYTF	TGTGCCAGCAGCCGACAGGGGCTCTATGGCTACACCTTC	TRBJ1-2	once	TRBV5-4	TRBD1
CASSVAISYEQYF	TGTGCCAGCAGCGTAGCAATCTCCTACGAGCAGTACTTC	TRBJ2-7	.	TRBV9	.
CASSRIAGDKDTQYF	TGTGCCAGCAGCCGCATAGCGGGAGATAAAGATACGCAGTATTTT	TRBJ2-3	once	TRBV7-2	TRBD2
CASSPPAGRAQNTEAFF	TGTGCCAGTAGTCCCCCAGCGGGGCGAGCCCAGAACACTGAAGCTTTCTTT	TRBJ1-1	few	TRBV19	.
CASRPDRGNEKLFF	TGTGCCAGCAGGCCCGACAGGGGGAATGAAAAACTGTTTTTT	TRBJ1-4	.	TRBV7-9	TRBD1
CASSDPRGPAYNEQFF	TGTGCCAGCAGTGATCCGAGAGGGCCGGCCTACAATGAGCAGTTCTTC	TRBJ2-1	few	TRBV6-1	.
CSVERTGSGEQYF	TGCAGCGTCGAGAGGACAGGGTCCGGCGAGCAGTACTTC	TRBJ2-7	.	TRBV29-1	TRBD1
CASSQIAGWETQYF	TGTGCCAGCAGCCAGATAGCGGGATGGGAGACCCAGTACTTC	TRBJ2-5	once	TRBV4-2	TRBD2
CATMRGLRDTF	TGTGCCACCATGAGGGGACTGCGGGACACCTTC	TRBJ1-2	.	TRBV28	.
CASSNQGDRNEQFF	TGTGCCAGTAGTAACCAAGGGGATCGGAATGAGCAGTTCTTC	TRBJ2-1	.	TRBV19	.
CAISKRGGYTF	TGTGCCATCAGCAAACGGGGTGGCTACACCTTC	TRBJ1-2	.	TRBV10-3	.
CASSIGGRVNTEAFF	TGTGCCAGTAGTATAGGCGGCAGGGTAAACACTGAAGCTTTCTTT	TRBJ1-1	.	TRBV19	.
CASSSRDEQYF	TGTGCCAGCAGTTCCAGGGACGAGCAGTACTTC	TRBJ2-7	.	TRBV6-6	.
CASSWARGGDTDTQYF	TGCGCCAGCAGCTGGGCTAGGGGGGGGGACACAGATACGCAGTATTTT	TRBJ2-3	few	TRBV5-1	.